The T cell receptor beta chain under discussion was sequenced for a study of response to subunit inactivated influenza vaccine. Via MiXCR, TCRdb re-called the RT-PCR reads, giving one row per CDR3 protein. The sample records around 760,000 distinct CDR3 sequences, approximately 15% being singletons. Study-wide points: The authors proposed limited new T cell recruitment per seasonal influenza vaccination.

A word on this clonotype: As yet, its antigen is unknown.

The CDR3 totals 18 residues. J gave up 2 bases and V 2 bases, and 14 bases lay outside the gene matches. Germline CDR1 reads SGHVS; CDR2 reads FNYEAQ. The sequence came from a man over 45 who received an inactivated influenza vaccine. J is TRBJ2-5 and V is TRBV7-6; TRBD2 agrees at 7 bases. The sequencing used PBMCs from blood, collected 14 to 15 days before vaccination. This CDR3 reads CASSLSFTSSGNQETQYF. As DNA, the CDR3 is TGTGCCAGCAGCTTATCGTTCACGTCTAGCGGAAATCAAGAGACCCAGTACTTC.